One sample yielded the 5 T cell receptor beta chains listed below, sequenced in a study of cytotoxic CD8 clonotypes in ibrutinib-treated CLL. Here immunoSEQ multiplex PCR was the method, and the copy in TCRdb shows in-frame clones only, minus some. The data contain about 300,000 clones, roughly 70% of them singletons. The sequencing here drew on PBMCs, taken after 36 months of ibrutinib treatment. The receptors were gathered from a human donor with chronic lymphocytic leukemia.

This rearrangement joins TRBV19 to TRBJ1-2; D gene ambiguous. The CDR3 spans 17 residues. Deletions cut 5 bases from V and 0 bases from J, with 19 bases between. The germline V gene has CDR1 LNHDA and CDR2 SQIVND (reference sequence). Here the CDR3 reads CASSRSTVFPANYGYTF. In DNA form, the CDR3 reads TGTGCCAGTAGTCGCTCCACTGTGTTTCCGGCTAACTATGGCTACACCTTC.

This chain joins TRBV10-1 and TRBJ2-3; TRBD2 is a possible D gene (7 bases). This CDR3 is built from 15 residues. Trimming removed 4 bases from V and 2 bases from J, with 13 bases in between. The germline gives CDR1 WNHNN, CDR2 SYGVQD (reference sequence). CDR3 in amino acids: CASSVAGAYTDTQYF. CDR3 DNA: TGCGCCAGCAGTGTCGCGGGGGCCTACACAGATACGCAGTATTTT.

V and J are TRBV29-1 and TRBJ2-5, with 14 bases matching TRBD2. Germline V lookup: CDR1 SQVTM, CDR2 ANQGSEA. With 7 bases clipped from V and 2 bases from J, the junction kept 6 bases outside the gene matches. CDR3 length: 15 amino acids. The CDR3 protein is CSGGLAGALQETQYF. In DNA form, the CDR3 reads TGCAGCGGGGGACTAGCGGGGGCCCTACAAGAGACCCAGTACTTC.

The chain uses TRBV5-1 and TRBJ1-2; 8 positions match TRBD1. Germline-derived CDR1 and CDR2 are SGHRS and YFSETQ. After removal of 4 bases from V and 4 bases from J, the junction contained 12 bases not matched to a gene. The CDR3 consists of 16 residues. CDR3 sequence: CASSGTGTGAIYGYTF. CDR3 DNA sequence: TGCGCCAGCAGCGGAACCGGGACAGGTGCTATCTATGGCTACACCTTC.

The CDR3 region is CASSLYSEQYF. CDR3 sequence (DNA): TGTGCCAGCAGTTTATATTCCGAGCAGTACTTC. The chain couples TRBV28 to TRBJ2-7; D gene uncertain. Trimming took off 1 base at V and 6 bases at J, with 4 bases between the two ends. This CDR3 spans 11 amino acids. CDR1 and CDR2 (germline): MDHEN, SYDVKM.